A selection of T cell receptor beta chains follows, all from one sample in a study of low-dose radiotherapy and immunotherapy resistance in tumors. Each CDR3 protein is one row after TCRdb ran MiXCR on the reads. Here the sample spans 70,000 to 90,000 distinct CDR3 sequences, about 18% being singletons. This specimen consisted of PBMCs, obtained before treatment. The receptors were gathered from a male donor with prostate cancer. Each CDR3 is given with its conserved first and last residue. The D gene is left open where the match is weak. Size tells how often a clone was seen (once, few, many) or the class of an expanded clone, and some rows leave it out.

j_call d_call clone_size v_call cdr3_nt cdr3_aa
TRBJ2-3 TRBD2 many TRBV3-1 TGTGCCAGCAGCCATCTATCTACTAGCGGGGGCCTCGATTTGGCAGATACGCAGTATTTT CASSHLSTSGGLDLADTQYF
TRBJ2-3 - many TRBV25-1 TGTGCCAGCAGTGGGTACCCTCCCTATACTAGCACAGATACGCAGTATTTT CASSGYPPYTSTDTQYF
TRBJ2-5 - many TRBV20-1 TGCAGTGTGTACAACCCCTCAGGGGAGACCCAGTACTTC CSVYNPSGETQYF
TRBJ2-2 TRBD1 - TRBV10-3 TGTGCCATCCCGGGACAGGGGCCCGGATTACCGAACACCGGGGAGCTGTTTTTT CAIPGQGPGLPNTGELFF
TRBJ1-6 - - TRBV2 TGTGCCAGCAGTGCTCCGGATTATAATTCACCCCTCCACTTT CASSAPDYNSPLHF
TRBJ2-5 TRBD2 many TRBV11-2 TGTGCCAGCAGCTCGGTAGCGGGGGGGCCGGGGGAGACCCAGTACTTC CASSSVAGGPGETQYF
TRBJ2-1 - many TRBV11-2 TGTGCCAGCAGCTTCCCGCCCGTGGGGGGGGCCGGGAATGAGCAGTTCTTC CASSFPPVGGAGNEQFF
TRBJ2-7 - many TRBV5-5 TGTGCCAGCAGCTCCGACTCCTCCTACGAGCAGTACTTC CASSSDSSYEQYF
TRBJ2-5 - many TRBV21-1 TGTGCCAGCAGCAAAGGTTCCCCCCCACAGTCCACTAGCGGGGGACGAGAGACCCAGTACTTC CASSKGSPPQSTSGGRETQYF
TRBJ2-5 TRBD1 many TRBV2 TGTGCCAGCAGTGAAGCCACAGGGGCCGGGGAGACCCAGTACTTC CASSEATGAGETQYF
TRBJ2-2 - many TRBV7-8 TGTGCCAGCAGACCGGGGAACACCGGGGAGCTGTTTTTT CASRPGNTGELFF
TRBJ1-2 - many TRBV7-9 TGTGCCAGCAGCTTAGAGGAGGAGTATGGCTACACCTTC CASSLEEEYGYTF
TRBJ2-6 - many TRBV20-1 TGCAGTGCTAGAGATCTCGGGGGTTCTGGGGCCAACGTCCTGACTTTC CSARDLGGSGANVLTF
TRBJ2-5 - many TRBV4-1 TGCGCCAGCAGCCAACCGGGACGGAGGGAGACCCAGTACTTC CASSQPGRRETQYF
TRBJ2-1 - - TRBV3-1 TGTGCCAGCAGCCAAGGGGGCAGCTCCTACAATGAGCAGTTCTTC CASSQGGSSYNEQFF
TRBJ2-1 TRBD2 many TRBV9 TGTGCCAGCAGCGCGATCGGGACTAGAGGCTACAATGAGCAGTTCTTC CASSAIGTRGYNEQFF
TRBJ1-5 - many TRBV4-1 TGCGCCAGCAGCCAAGGGGGGGACGGCAATCAGCCCCAGCATTTT CASSQGGDGNQPQHF
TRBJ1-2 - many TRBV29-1 TGCAGCGTTGAATGGGGGGGCGCGGGCTACACCTTC CSVEWGGAGYTF